The 20 T cell receptor beta chains below were found in one sample sequenced in a study of shared T cell receptors in the human thymus. Clones were read by immunoSEQ multiplex PCR, and TCRdb kept only the in-frame ones, dropping some. Of approximately 760,000 clones in the sample, 70% to 90% are singletons; the top ten hold more than 0.008%. This sample was shared with a second study, whose subject was human thymus T cells.

The sequenced material came from thymocytes. These receptors all stem from a girl under three years old with a congenital heart defect.

The rearrangement links TRBV7-2 to TRBJ1-2; 10 bases agree with TRBD1. The germline V gene encodes CDR1 SGHTA and CDR2 FQGNSA. CDR3 length: 19 amino acids. J was trimmed by 5 bases and V by 1 base; bases with no gene match: 16. In DNA form, the CDR3 reads TGTGCCAGCAGCTTAGTGGGCAAAGTGTGGACAGGGGGGTATTATGGCTACACCTTC. Translated, it gives CASSLVGKVWTGGYYGYTF.

The V and J genes are TRBV5-1 and TRBJ2-7, with no clear D. From germline, CDR1 is SGHRS and CDR2 YFSETQ. CDR3 length: 15 residues. The V and J ends lost 4 bases and 3 bases respectively, with 17 bases between them. The CDR3: CASSLGAMVNYEQYF. The CDR3 DNA is TGCGCCAGCAGCCTCGGTGCGATGGTAAACTACGAGCAGTACTTC.

This rearrangement joins TRBV9 to TRBJ2-4; D might be TRBD1 (7 bases). Trimming removed 0 bases at V and 7 bases at J, with 11 bases between. Germline loops: CDR1 SGDLS, CDR2 YYNGEE. The CDR3 has 14 residues. In nucleotides, the CDR3 is TGTGCCAGCAGCGTAGGGGCAGGGGGGAACATTCAGTACTTC. Protein: CASSVGAGGNIQYF.

This chain uses TRBV5-4 with TRBJ1-2; 8 bases align to TRBD1. From germline, CDR1 is SGHNT and CDR2 YYREEE (reference sequence). The CDR3 totals 16 residues. After removal of 2 bases from V and 3 bases from J, the junction contained 9 bases not matched to a gene. The CDR3: CASSFTPGGGYYGYTF. CDR3 nucleotides: TGTGCCAGCAGCTTCACCCCAGGGGGCGGTTACTATGGCTACACCTTC.

There are a few counts of this clone. The chain combines TRBV6-5 with TRBJ1-5; D may be TRBD1 (6 bases). In germline, CDR1 is MNHEY, CDR2 SVGAGI. This CDR3 region has 14 residues. V lost 6 bases, J lost 3 bases, and 12 bases lay in between. CDR3 bases: TGTGCCAGCAGACAGGGTTTTTTCAATCAGCCCCAGCATTTT. Translation gives CASRQGFFNQPQHF.

This clone showed up just once. The V gene is TRBV5-8, the J gene TRBJ1-3; D uncertain. The germline V and J ends were trimmed by 4 bases and 11 bases, with 16 bases remaining between them. CDR3 length: 13 residues. Per the germline V gene, CDR1 is SGHTS and CDR2 is YDEGEE. CDR3 protein: CASSTRKANPIYF. The CDR3 region has the DNA TGTGCCAGCAGCACCCGGAAAGCGAACCCCATATATTTT.

The V call is TRBV19, the J call TRBJ1-1, with TRBD1 identical over 8 bases. The CDR3 has 14 amino acids. CDR1 is LNHDA, CDR2 SQIVND, per germline (reference sequence). The J segment lost 1 base and the V segment lost 6 bases, leaving 4 bases of the junction unmatched. The CDR3 spells CASRGDRPNTEAFF. In DNA form, the CDR3 reads TGTGCCAGTAGGGGGGACAGGCCGAACACTGAAGCTTTCTTT.

The rearrangement uses TRBV27 and TRBJ2-2; 10 bases match TRBD2. The trim removed 5 bases at V and 5 bases at J, leaving 23 bases unmatched. The CDR3 is 21 residues long. Per the germline V gene, CDR1 is MNHEY and CDR2 is SMNVEV (reference sequence). This CDR3 is CASSPASGGITTRFETGELFF. The CDR3 DNA reads TGTGCCAGCAGTCCCGCTAGCGGGGGCATCACTACCCGATTTGAGACCGGGGAGCTGTTTTTT.

The gene calls are TRBV11-2 and TRBJ2-7, with a possible D match to TRBD2 (6 bases). Trimming left V 4 bases short and J 4 bases short, with 26 bases between. The CDR3 sequence is 18 residues long. Germline CDR1 and CDR2: SGHAT and FQNNGV. CDR3 in amino acids: CASSSAYTGVRKSYEQYF. The CDR3 DNA reads as TGTGCCAGCAGCTCAGCCTACACGGGGGTCCGGAAATCTTACGAGCAGTACTTC.

The J gene is TRBJ1-6, the V gene TRBV15, with 8 bases that match TRBD1. The CDR3 extends over 19 amino acids. Per germline, CDR1 LNHNV and CDR2 YYDKDF (reference sequence). V shed 3 bases and J 0 bases; nucleotides not matched to a gene: 10. In DNA, the CDR3 is TGTGCCACCAGCAGGGCAGGGGGCAGCATGAGCTCCTATAATTCACCCCTCCACTTT. Translation gives CATSRAGGSMSSYNSPLHF.

This chain joins TRBV7-8 and TRBJ1-4; 10 bases match TRBD1. The CDR3 extends over 15 amino acids. J lost 8 bases, V lost 4 bases, and 7 bases had no gene match. Germline CDR1 reads SGHVS; CDR2 reads FQNEAQ. The CDR3 is CASSSGTGVGEKLFF. CDR3 nucleotide sequence: TGTGCCAGCAGCTCCGGGACAGGGGTAGGAGAAAAACTGTTTTTT. The variable domain in full, with the rest retrieved from reference TRBV7-8 and TRBJ1-4, is GAGVSQSPRYKVAKRGQDVALRCDPISGHVSLFWYQQALGQGPEFLTYFQNEAQLDKSGLPSDRFFAERPEGSVSTLKIQRTQQEDSAVYLCASSSGTGVGEKLFFGSGTQLSVL.

The rearrangement links TRBV6-4 to TRBJ2-1, with 15 bases fitting TRBD2. The CDR3 sequence is 21 residues long. The germline gives CDR1 MRHNA, CDR2 SNTAGT. Trimming at V came to 0 bases and at J to 0 bases, leaving 9 bases not matched to a gene. CDR3 DNA sequence: TGTGCCAGCAGTGACTCGAGGACTAGCGGGGGGGCTACCCCCTCCTACAATGAGCAGTTCTTC. Its protein product is CASSDSRTSGGATPSYNEQFF.

The chain recombines TRBV28 with TRBJ2-7; 7 positions agree with TRBD1. With V trimmed by 6 bases and J by 1 base, 3 bases remained unmatched. The CDR3 loop spans 13 amino acids. Germline V gene lookup returns CDR1 MDHEN and CDR2 SYDVKM. The CDR3 protein is CASRATGSYEQYF. CDR3 DNA sequence: TGTGCCAGCAGGGCGACAGGGTCCTACGAGCAGTACTTC.

The chain is built from TRBV7-6 and TRBJ2-3, with 11 positions matching TRBD2. Germline-derived CDR1 and CDR2 are SGHVS and FNYEAQ. The CDR3 has 18 amino acids. J lost 0 bases, V lost 5 bases, and 10 bases had no gene match. The CDR3 coding sequence is TGTGCCAGCAGCGCCACTCTAGCGGGGGGTTTTAGCACAGATACGCAGTATTTT. It specifies CASSATLAGGFSTDTQYF.

This chain connects TRBV7-7 to TRBJ2-1; the D gene is possibly TRBD2 (6 bases). The germline V gene has CDR1 SSHAT and CDR2 FNYEAQ (reference sequence). V was clipped by 0 bases and J by 6 bases, with 12 bases between them. The CDR3 is made up of 15 amino acids. The CDR3: CASSLASSDTNEQFF. For the CDR3, the DNA is TGTGCCAGCAGCTTAGCATCTAGCGATACCAATGAGCAGTTCTTC.

The chain couples TRBV6-4 to TRBJ1-2; D is undetermined. This CDR3 comprises 15 residues. Trimming took off 6 bases at V and 6 bases at J, with 20 bases between the two ends. Germline V CDR1 and CDR2: MRHNA, SNTAGT. The CDR3 here is CASRSWEGSKDGYTF. DNA for the CDR3: TGTGCCAGCAGATCCTGGGAGGGCTCGAAAGATGGCTACACCTTC.

V and J are TRBV19 and TRBJ2-1, with TRBD2 matching over 7 bases. From germline, CDR1 is LNHDA and CDR2 SQIVND (reference sequence). V gave up 1 base and J gave up 9 bases; unmatched junction bases: 3. The CDR3 sequence is 13 residues long. CDR3 sequence reads: CASSIGGGSEQFF. DNA for the CDR3: TGTGCCAGTAGTATAGGGGGGGGGTCTGAGCAGTTCTTC. The variable domain in full, with the rest retrieved from reference TRBV19 and TRBJ2-1, is DGGITQSPKYLFRKEGQNVTLSCEQNLNHDAMYWYRQDPGQGLRLIYYSQIVNDFQKGDIAEGYSVSREKKESFPLTVTSAQKNPTAFYLCASSIGGGSEQFFGPGTRLTVL.

The chain joins TRBV7-9 to TRBJ1-5; 9 nucleotides align to TRBD1. The V and J ends lost 1 base and 4 bases, in that order; junction bases with no gene match: 5. The germline V gene has CDR1 SEHNR and CDR2 FQNEAQ (reference sequence). The CDR3 contains 16 residues. CDR3 in amino acids: CASSLEGQGRNQPQHF. DNA of the CDR3: TGTGCCAGCAGCTTAGAAGGACAGGGGAGAAATCAGCCCCAGCATTTT.

The chain is built from TRBV12-5 and TRBJ1-2; D gene unclear. This CDR3 comprises 15 residues. V lost 2 bases and J lost 4, with 14 bases in between. The germline gives CDR1 LGHNT, CDR2 FRNRAP. The CDR3 loop is CASGLPRGTLYGYTF. In DNA, the CDR3 is TGTGCTAGTGGTTTGCCCCGGGGAACACTCTATGGCTACACCTTC.

This clone was observed a handful of times. This chain uses TRBV4-1 with TRBJ2-1, with 9 bases fitting TRBD1. This CDR3 region has 20 residues. Germline V gene data show CDR1 as MGHRA and CDR2 as YSYEKL. With 0 bases clipped from V and 0 bases from J, the junction kept 12 bases outside the gene matches. CDR3 sequence (DNA): TGCGCCAGCAGCCAAGATCCCGGGCTCGGGACAGGGTACTCCTACAATGAGCAGTTCTTC. Encoded protein: CASSQDPGLGTGYSYNEQFF.